The clone carrying this T cell receptor (beta chain) has only a few counts. Antigen: not known. TCRdb passed the 5' RACE reads through MiXCR, listing each CDR3 protein once. The table shows more than 100,000 distinct CDR3 sequences, with about an eighth occurring only once. The CDR3 is made up of 15 amino acids. The ends lost 1 base at V and 4 bases at J; junction bases unmatched: 5. Germline assignment: CDR1 SGHDN and CDR2 FVKESK. The data originate from a study of CD8 T cells in ankylosing spondylitis. Study-wide points: Disease-linked clones were found to be CD8+ and relatively rare in peripheral blood.

The chain carries TRBV14 and TRBJ2-3; 7 bases agree with TRBD1. Source material: blood, either unsorted or a sorted T cell fraction (not recorded which). The clonotype was recovered from a female donor with ankylosing spondylitis or in good health (not recorded which). The CDR3 here is CASSQGTGDADTQYF. As DNA, the CDR3 is TGTGCCAGCAGCCAAGGCACAGGGGATGCAGATACGCAGTATTTT. The full variable domain, completed using reference TRBV14 and TRBJ2-3, is EAGVTQFPSHSVIEKGQTVTLRCDPISGHDNLYWYRRVMGKEIKFLLHFVKESKQDESGMPNNRFLAERTGGTYSTLKVQPAELEDSGVYFCASSQGTGDADTQYFGPGTRLTVL.